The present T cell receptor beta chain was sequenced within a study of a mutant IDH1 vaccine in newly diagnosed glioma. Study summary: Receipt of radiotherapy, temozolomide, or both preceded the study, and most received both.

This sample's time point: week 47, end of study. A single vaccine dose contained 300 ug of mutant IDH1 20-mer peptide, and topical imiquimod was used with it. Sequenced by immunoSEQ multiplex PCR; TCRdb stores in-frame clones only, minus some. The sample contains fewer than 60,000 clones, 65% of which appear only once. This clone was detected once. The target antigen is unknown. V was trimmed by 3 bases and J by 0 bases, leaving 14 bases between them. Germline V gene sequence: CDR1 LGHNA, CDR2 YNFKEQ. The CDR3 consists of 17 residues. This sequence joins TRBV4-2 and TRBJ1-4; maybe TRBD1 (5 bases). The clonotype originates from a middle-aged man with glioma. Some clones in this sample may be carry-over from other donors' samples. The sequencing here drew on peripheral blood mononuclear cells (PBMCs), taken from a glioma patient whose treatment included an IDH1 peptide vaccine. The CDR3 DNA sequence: TGTGCCAGCAGCCACCGGGACGGAGGTGCAACTAATGAAAAACTGTTTTTT. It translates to CASSHRDGGATNEKLFF.